The 16 T cell receptor beta chains below all came from one sample that was sequenced in a study of response to subunit inactivated influenza vaccine. TCRdb re-called the RT-PCR reads through MiXCR, storing one row per CDR3 protein. The sample includes about 150,000 distinct CDR3 sequences, around 10% of them seen just once. Sequenced here: CD8+ T cells sorted from PBMCs, sampled about 24 months after vaccination. These TCRs come from a man between 50 and 75 years old who received an inactivated influenza vaccine.

The chain combines TRBV20-1 with TRBJ1-2, with D unresolved. V was trimmed by 8 bases and J by 3 bases, leaving 13 bases between them. Germline CDR1 DFQATT, CDR2 SNEGSKA (reference sequence). The CDR3 has 12 residues. CDR3 coding DNA: TGCAGTCCTGGGATCGGGGACTATGGCTACACCTTC. Translated, it gives CSPGIGDYGYTF.

There are a few counts of this clonotype. This chain uses TRBV12-3 or TRBV12-4 with TRBJ2-3; weak D call: TRBD2 (6 bases). This CDR3 contains 16 residues. V dropped 4 bases and J dropped 2 bases, with 16 bases sitting between them. The CDR3 DNA sequence: TGTGCCAGCAGTTCGTACCAGGGACTCCACACAGATACGCAGTATTTT. As protein: CASSSYQGLHTDTQYF.

This clonotype was found many times. This rearrangement joins TRBV6-1 to TRBJ2-3; the match to TRBD2 covers 9 bases. V was clipped by 6 bases and J by 0 bases; unmatched bases: 10. The germline V gene has CDR1 MNHNS and CDR2 SASEGT. The CDR3 has 17 residues. The DNA for the CDR3 is TGTGCCAGCAGCAAAGGCCTAGCGGGACCTAGCACAGATACGCAGTATTTT. Translation: CASSKGLAGPSTDTQYF.

This clonotype was picked up a small number of times. The chain joins TRBV27 to TRBJ2-7; 7 nucleotides match TRBD2. The V gene's germline CDR1 is MNHEY and CDR2 SMNVEV (reference sequence). This CDR3 comprises 15 residues. V lost 2 bases and J lost 3; bases outside the gene matches: 7. The CDR3 is CASSLRASGNYEQYF. CDR3 nucleotides: TGTGCCAGCAGTTTAAGGGCTAGCGGAAACTACGAGCAGTACTTC.

This clonotype was detected only a few times. The chain links TRBV27 to TRBJ2-6; D ambiguous. Germline-derived CDR1 and CDR2 are MNHEY and SMNVEV (reference sequence). The CDR3 loop spans 14 amino acids. V lost 5 bases to trimming and J lost 3 bases, with 8 bases between them. The CDR3 region is CASSIAGGANVLTF. As DNA, the CDR3 is TGTGCCAGCAGTATCGCAGGTGGGGCCAACGTCCTGACTTTC. The whole variable domain, filled in from reference TRBV27 and TRBJ2-6, reads EAQVTQNPRYLITVTGKKLTVTCSQNMNHEYMSWYRQDPGLGLRQIYYSMNVEVTDKGDVPEGYKVSRKEKRNFPLILESPSPNQTSLYFCASSIAGGANVLTFGAGSRLTVL.

This clonotype appeared many times. This chain links TRBV29-1 with TRBJ2-2, with D perhaps assigned TRBD1 or TRBD2 (6 bases each). This CDR3 comprises 14 residues. The germline gives CDR1 SQVTM, CDR2 ANQGSEA. V was shortened by 7 bases and J by 6 bases, with 18 bases between the two germline ends. This chain's CDR3 is CSASGWGASGELFF. Written as DNA, the CDR3 is TGCAGCGCCTCCGGATGGGGGGCATCCGGGGAGCTGTTTTTT.

Here the CDR3 DNA reads TGTGCCAGCAGCGTAGGGCTCGGGCAGGAAGCTTTCTTT. Translating gives CASSVGLGQEAFF. This chain joins TRBV9 and TRBJ1-1; D unclear. Germline V CDR1 and CDR2: SGDLS, YYNGEE. The CDR3 runs to 13 residues. V lost 0 bases to trimming and J lost 8 bases, with 11 bases between them.

This clonotype has a handful of counts. The genes are TRBV25-1 and TRBJ1-1; no definite D call. Germline V gene sequence: CDR1 MGHDK, CDR2 SYGVNS. This CDR3 has 13 amino acids. Trimming cost V 6 bases and J 5 bases, with 13 bases left between them. In DNA form, the CDR3 reads TGTGCCAGCAGCGCCTCAGATTCAACTGAAGCTTTCTTT. It encodes CASSASDSTEAFF.

This chain joins TRBV6-5 and TRBJ1-1; possible D gene TRBD1, 5 bases. This CDR3 comprises 12 residues. V was pared by 2 bases and J by 7 bases, with 8 bases between. Per the germline V gene, CDR1 is MNHEY and CDR2 is SVGAGI. This CDR3 reads CASSYGRDEAFF. The CDR3 coding sequence is TGTGCCAGCAGTTACGGCAGGGATGAAGCTTTCTTT.

This clonotype was observed a handful of times. The chain is built from TRBV28 and TRBJ1-2; unclear D gene. Germline assignment: CDR1 MDHEN and CDR2 SYDVKM. The V end lost 4 bases, the J end lost 1 base, and 10 bases lay between the germline ends. The CDR3 contains 14 residues. CDR3 sequence: CASSYRGINYGYTF. The CDR3 nucleotides read TGTGCCAGCAGTTACCGGGGTATTAACTATGGCTACACCTTC.

The chain employs TRBV6-1 and TRBJ2-7; 9 bases agree with TRBD1. The V gene end was trimmed by 5 bases and the J gene end by 6 bases; junction bases not matched to a gene: 8. Germline V CDR1 and CDR2: MNHNS, SASEGT. This CDR3 has 14 residues. The CDR3 reads CASSTPGQGFEQYF. DNA of the CDR3: TGTGCCAGCAGTACGCCGGGACAGGGTTTCGAGCAGTACTTC.

The chain links TRBV6-2 or TRBV6-3 to TRBJ2-3; 7 positions match TRBD1. The CDR3 extends over 15 amino acids. J was trimmed by 2 bases and V by 6 bases; bases with no gene match: 8. Germline V gives CDR1 MNHEY, CDR2 SVGEGT. The DNA for the CDR3 is TGTGCCAGCAGGAGCCGGGACAGAACCACAGATACGCAGTATTTT. The encoded protein is CASRSRDRTTDTQYF.

This clonotype was detected many times. This chain uses TRBV25-1 with TRBJ1-2; possible D gene TRBD1, 5 bases. The CDR3 totals 14 residues. CDR1 and CDR2 (germline): MGHDK, SYGVNS. V dropped 7 bases and J dropped 2 bases, with 14 bases sitting between them. CDR3 sequence: CASTNPGFNYGYTF. The CDR3 DNA reads as TGTGCCAGCACCAACCCAGGGTTCAACTATGGCTACACCTTC.

The CDR3 nucleotides read TGTGCCAGCAGCCCCGGACAGGGCCTATACGAGCAGTACTTC. Protein sequence: CASSPGQGLYEQYF. The chain recombines TRBV3-1 with TRBJ2-7; 8 nucleotides match TRBD1. V was pared by 4 bases and J by 4 bases, with 6 bases of the junction left unmatched. The CDR3 has 14 amino acids. The germline V gene encodes CDR1 LGHDT and CDR2 YNNKEL (reference sequence).

In this sample, this clonotype turned up a few times. The V and J genes are TRBV19 and TRBJ1-5; 7 bases are a match to TRBD1. CDR3 length equals 18 residues. Per the germline V gene, CDR1 is LNHDA and CDR2 is SQIVND (reference sequence). The V gene end was trimmed by 5 bases and the J gene end by 1 base; junction bases not matched to a gene: 14. CDR3 DNA: TGTGCCAGTAGTGCCCACTGGGACAGCCCGGAAAGCAATCAGCCCCAGCATTTT. Encoded protein: CASSAHWDSPESNQPQHF.

J is TRBJ1-1 and V is TRBV20-1, with D hard to call. Per the germline V gene, CDR1 is DFQATT and CDR2 is SNEGSKA (reference sequence). This CDR3 has 18 residues. V dropped 0 bases and J dropped 1 base, with 21 bases sitting between them. The CDR3 spells CSARDPSLSVVWNTEAFF. The DNA of the CDR3 is TGCAGTGCTAGAGATCCCAGCCTTTCAGTGGTTTGGAACACTGAAGCTTTCTTT.